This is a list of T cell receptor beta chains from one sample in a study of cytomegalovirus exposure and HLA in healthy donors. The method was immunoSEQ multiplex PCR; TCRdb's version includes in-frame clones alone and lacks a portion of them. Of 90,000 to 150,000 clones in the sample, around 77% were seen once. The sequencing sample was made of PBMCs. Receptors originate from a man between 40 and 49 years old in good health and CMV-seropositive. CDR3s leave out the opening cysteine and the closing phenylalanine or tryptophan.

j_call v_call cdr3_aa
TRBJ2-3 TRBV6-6 ASSYSAFSSTDTQY
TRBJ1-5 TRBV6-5 ASSYSRVQPQH
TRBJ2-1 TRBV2 ASLGPSRTGGHNEQF
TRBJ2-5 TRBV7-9 ASSLGAGDRRETQY
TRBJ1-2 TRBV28 ASSLTTGGGYT
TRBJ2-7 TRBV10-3 AISGTEYEQY
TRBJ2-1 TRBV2 ASKGTGGLGEQF
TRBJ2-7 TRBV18 ASSPRRQKGYSYEQY
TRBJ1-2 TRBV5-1 ASSQTSGTGVQGYT
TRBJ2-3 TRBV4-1 ASSQEAGGPGDTQY
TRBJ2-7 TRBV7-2 ASRQNWDRGPYEQY
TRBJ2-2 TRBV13 ASSSELAVNTGELF
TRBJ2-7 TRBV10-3 AISAQGASYEQY
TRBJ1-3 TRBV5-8 ASSPGQGSRSGNTIY
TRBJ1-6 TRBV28 ASSSNLGSSYNSPLH
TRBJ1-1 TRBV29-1 SVVAGGLNTEAF
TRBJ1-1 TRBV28 ASSIQGIEAF
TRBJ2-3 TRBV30 AWNRYITDTQY
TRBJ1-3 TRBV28 ASSFSGGSGNTIY
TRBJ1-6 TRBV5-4 ASSLDGGARNSPLH
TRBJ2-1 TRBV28 ASSFRRDYNEQF
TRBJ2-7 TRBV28 ATTGTGGIRSSYEQY
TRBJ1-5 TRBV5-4 ASSLDSYSNQPQH
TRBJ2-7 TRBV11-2 ASSRQFYEQY
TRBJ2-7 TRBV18 ASSPNGPYEQY
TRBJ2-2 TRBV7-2 ASHWNRGTGELF
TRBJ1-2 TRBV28 ASRGAGGARNYGYT
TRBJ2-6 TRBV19 ASSPRRGHGANVLT
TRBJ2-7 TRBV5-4 ASSARDRPYEQY
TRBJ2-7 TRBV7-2 ASSLIGSSYEQY
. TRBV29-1 SVEGVSYEQY
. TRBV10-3 AIGDRIYEQY
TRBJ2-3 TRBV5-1 ASSLSGGTGDTQY
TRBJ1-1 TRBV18 ASSPGQNTEAF
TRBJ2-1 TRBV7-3 ASSSTGTSGYNEQF
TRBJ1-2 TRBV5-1 ASSLGTVYGYT
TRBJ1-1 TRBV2 ASSTGVDTEAF
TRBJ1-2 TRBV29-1 SVGQGARTYGYT
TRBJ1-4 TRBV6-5 ASSTGYKLF
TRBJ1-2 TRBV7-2 ASTKSPGLGGYT
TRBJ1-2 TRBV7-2 ASSLGPGDYGYT
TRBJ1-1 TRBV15 ATSRDEGPNTEAF
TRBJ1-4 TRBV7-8 ASSRDRSEKLF
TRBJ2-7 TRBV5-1 ASSLQGAYEQY
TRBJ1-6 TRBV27 ASSLSRTVYNSPLH